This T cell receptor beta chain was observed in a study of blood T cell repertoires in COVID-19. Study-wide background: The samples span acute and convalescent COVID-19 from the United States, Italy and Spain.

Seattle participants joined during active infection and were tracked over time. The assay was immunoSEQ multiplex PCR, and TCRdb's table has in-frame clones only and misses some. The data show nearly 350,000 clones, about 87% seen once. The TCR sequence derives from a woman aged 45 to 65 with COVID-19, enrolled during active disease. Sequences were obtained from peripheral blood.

The CDR3 DNA sequence: TGTGCCAGCAGGAACCTAGCGGGATACACAGATACGCAGTATTTT. Residues: CASRNLAGYTDTQYF. The genes are TRBV6-5 and TRBJ2-3; TRBD2 matches at 9 bases. This CDR3 spans 15 amino acids. V lost 6 bases, J lost 2 bases, and 6 bases stayed unmatched. Germline V gene sequence: CDR1 MNHEY, CDR2 SVGAGI.